The T cell receptor (beta chain) described here comes from a study of vaccination and CD4 T cells after COVID-19. Study outcomes and limitations: For convalescent patients, 304 of the 307 vaccine-specific clones analyzed were classified as spike mono-reactive.

In its sample, this clonotype was seen once. No antigen is known for it. The Oncomine TCR Beta short-read assay sequenced DNA from cultured CD4+ T cells. TCRdb re-called the PCR reads with MiXCR, one entry per CDR3 protein. The table shows 15,000 or so distinct CDR3 sequences, with roughly 77% occurring only once. Treatment denoted: roughly 10-day PBMC culture with coronavirus spike peptide pools or control peptides (ViraFEST assay). Trimming removed 6 bases from V and 6 bases from J, with 10 bases in between. The CDR3 extends over 12 amino acids. The germline CDR1 and CDR2 sequences are LNHDA and SQIVND (reference sequence).

This chain connects TRBV19 to TRBJ2-3; a weak D match, TRBD2 (5 bases). The sequenced sample was CD4+ T cells from blood, cultured in vitro. The sequence was obtained from a human donor who had recovered from COVID-19. The chain's CDR3 is CASRGSTDTQYF. The CDR3 DNA sequence: TGTGCCAGTAGAGGGAGTACGGATACGCAGTATTTT.